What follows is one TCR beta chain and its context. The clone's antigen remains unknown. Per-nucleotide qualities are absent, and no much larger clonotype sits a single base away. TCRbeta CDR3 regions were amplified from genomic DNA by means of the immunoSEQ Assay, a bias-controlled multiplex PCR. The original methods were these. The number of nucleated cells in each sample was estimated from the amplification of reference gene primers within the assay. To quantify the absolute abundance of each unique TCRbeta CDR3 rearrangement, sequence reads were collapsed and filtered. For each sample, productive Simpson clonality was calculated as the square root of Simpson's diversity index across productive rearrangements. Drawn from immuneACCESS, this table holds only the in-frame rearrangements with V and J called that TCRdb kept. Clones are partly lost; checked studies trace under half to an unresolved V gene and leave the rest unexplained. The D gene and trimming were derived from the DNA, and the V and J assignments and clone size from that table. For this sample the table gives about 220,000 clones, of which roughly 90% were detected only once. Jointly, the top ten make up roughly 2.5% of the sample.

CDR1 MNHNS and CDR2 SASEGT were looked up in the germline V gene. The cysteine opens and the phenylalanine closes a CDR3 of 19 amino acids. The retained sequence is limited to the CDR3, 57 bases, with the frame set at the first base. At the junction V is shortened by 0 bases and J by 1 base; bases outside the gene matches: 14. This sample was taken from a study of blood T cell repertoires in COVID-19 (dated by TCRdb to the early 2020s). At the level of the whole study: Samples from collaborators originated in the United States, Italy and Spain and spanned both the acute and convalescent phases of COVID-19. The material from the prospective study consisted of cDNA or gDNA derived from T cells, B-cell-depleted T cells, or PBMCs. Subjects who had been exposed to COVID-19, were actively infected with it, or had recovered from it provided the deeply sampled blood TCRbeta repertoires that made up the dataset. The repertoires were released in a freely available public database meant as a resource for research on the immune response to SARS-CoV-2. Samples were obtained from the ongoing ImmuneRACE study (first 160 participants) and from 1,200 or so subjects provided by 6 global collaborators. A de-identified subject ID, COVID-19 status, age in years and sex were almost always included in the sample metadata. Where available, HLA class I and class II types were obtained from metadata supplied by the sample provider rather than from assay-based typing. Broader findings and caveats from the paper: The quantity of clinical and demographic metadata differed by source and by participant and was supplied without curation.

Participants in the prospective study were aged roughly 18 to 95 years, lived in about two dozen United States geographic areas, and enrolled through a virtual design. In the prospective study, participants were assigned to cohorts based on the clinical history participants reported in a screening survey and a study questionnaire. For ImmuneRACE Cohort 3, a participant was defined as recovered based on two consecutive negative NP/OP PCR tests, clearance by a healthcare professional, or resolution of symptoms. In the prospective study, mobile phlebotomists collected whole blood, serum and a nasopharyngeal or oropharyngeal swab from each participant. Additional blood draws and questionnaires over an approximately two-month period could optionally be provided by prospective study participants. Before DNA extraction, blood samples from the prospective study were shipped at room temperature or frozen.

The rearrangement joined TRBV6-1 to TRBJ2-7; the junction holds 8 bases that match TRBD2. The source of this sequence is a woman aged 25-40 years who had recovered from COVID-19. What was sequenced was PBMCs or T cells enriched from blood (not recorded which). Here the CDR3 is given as CASSEAPFSGEPGSYEQYF. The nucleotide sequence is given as TGTGCCAGCAGTGAAGCGCCTTTTAGCGGGGAGCCTGGATCCTACGAGCAGTACTTC.